This T cell receptor (beta chain) originates from a study of T-cell memory formation after mild COVID-19. Background on the study: There were largely donor-specific TCR clusters.

In TCRdb, the 5' RACE reads were re-called with MiXCR into one record per CDR3 protein. There are approximately 390,000 distinct CDR3 sequences in the sample; approximately 16% occur only once, and about 22% lies in the top ten. The material sequenced was PBMCs or a T cell subset sorted from them (not recorded which). The TCR comes from a man younger than 35 who had mild COVID-19 (a few samples of this study predate the infection). Cell type and time point are not known.

The CDR3 region is CASSPTGITDTQYF. For the CDR3, the DNA is TGTGCCAGCAGTCCCACGGGAATCACAGATACGCAGTATTTT. The genes are TRBV12-3 or TRBV12-4 and TRBJ2-3; a weak D match, TRBD2 (5 bases). The CDR3 sequence is 14 residues long. V lost 5 bases and J 2 bases, leaving 11 bases between the germline ends.